Each of the 22 T cell receptor beta chains below was sequenced from the same sample in a study of T cells in Graves' hyperthyroidism and ophthalmopathy. RNA transcripts gave rise to amplified TCR beta CDR3 regions. HTBI primers were the set used in a first-round RT-PCR of the TCR CDR3. TCRdb processed the multiplex PCR reads anew with MiXCR; each CDR3 protein has one entry. Of 600,000 to 700,000 distinct CDR3 sequences in the sample, over 40% were seen once. The sample consisted of peripheral blood or thyroid tissue (not recorded which). The receptor source for this set is an adult man with Graves' disease, either hyperthyroidism or ophthalmopathy (not recorded which).

On this clonotype itself: Germline is not matched at one junction end, which may reflect a read error. The J gene is TRBJ2-7, the V gene TRBV20-1, with a tentative D call TRBD2 (6 bases). CDR3 size: 12 residues. Germline assignment: CDR1 DFQATT and CDR2 SNEGSKA (reference sequence). The CDR3 protein is CSESGVGTSQHF. The CDR3 DNA sequence: TGCAGTGAGTCTGGGGTTGGGACTTCGCAGCACTTC.

The chain recombines TRBV20-1 with TRBJ1-5, with 7 bases identical to TRBD1. Trimming cost V 5 bases and J 5 bases; bases outside gene matches: 6. The CDR3 sequence is 13 residues long. Germline values: CDR1 DFQATT, CDR2 SNEGSKA (reference sequence). The CDR3 here is CSALQGIDQPQHF. The CDR3 DNA follows: TGCAGTGCTCTACAGGGGATAGATCAGCCCCAGCATTTT.

This chain uses TRBV29-1 with TRBJ2-5; a weak D match, TRBD2 (6 bases). The CDR3 runs 13 residues. V gave up 7 bases and J gave up 5 bases, with 17 bases separating them. Germline lookup yields CDR1 SQVTM and CDR2 ANQGSEA. CDR3 region: CSGTSTELETQYF. The CDR3 DNA sequence: TGCAGCGGCACTAGCACGGAGCTTGAGACCCAGTACTTC.

V is TRBV10-3 and J is TRBJ1-5, with a tentative D call TRBD1 (6 bases). The germline V and J ends were trimmed by 7 bases and 3 bases, with 10 bases remaining between them. The germline V gene has CDR1 ENHRY and CDR2 SYGVKD. The CDR3 runs 13 residues. The CDR3 region has the DNA TGTGCCATCACATCAGGGGTCAATCAGCCCCAGCATTTT. It yields the protein CAITSGVNQPQHF.

To note about this clonotype: One end of the junction fails to match germline, which may point to a read error. This chain connects TRBV2 to TRBJ1-2, with D tentatively TRBD1 (5 bases). This CDR3 spans 14 amino acids. CDR1 SNHLY and CDR2 FYNNEI come from the germline V gene. Here the CDR3 reads CACSAWDGNYGYTF. The CDR3 coding sequence is TGTGCCTGCAGTGCTTGGGACGGAAACTATGGCTACACCTTC.

V usage is TRBV10-3 and J usage is TRBJ2-5; no definite D call. Germline CDR1 ENHRY, CDR2 SYGVKD. V gave up 4 bases and J gave up 2 bases, with 11 bases separating them. This CDR3 contains 14 residues. The DNA of the CDR3 is TGTGCCATCAGTGTATCGGCCGATCAAGAGACCCAGTACTTC. It specifies CAISVSADQETQYF.

Here the CDR3 DNA reads TGTGCCATCAGTATTACGACAGGGAACTATGGCTACACCTTC. Residues: CAISITTGNYGYTF. This chain connects TRBV10-3 to TRBJ1-2; TRBD1 matches at 7 bases. The CDR3 sequence is 14 residues long. Germline V gene sequence: CDR1 ENHRY, CDR2 SYGVKD. V lost 5 bases and J lost 2; bases outside the gene matches: 5.

This clonotype was recorded a few times. The V call is TRBV15, the J call TRBJ1-1, with D maybe TRBD1 (5 bases). Germline CDR1 reads LNHNV; CDR2 reads YYDKDF (reference sequence). The CDR3 covers 17 residues. V lost 2 bases, J lost 4 bases, and 20 bases lay in between. The chain's CDR3 is CATSRQMGLRWGTEAFF. The CDR3 nucleotides are TGTGCCACCAGCAGACAAATGGGACTGCGATGGGGCACTGAAGCTTTCTTT.

The V call is TRBV10-2, the J call TRBJ1-5; the match to TRBD1 covers 8 bases. After removal of 2 bases from V and 7 bases from J, the junction contained 7 bases not matched to a gene. The CDR3 contains 15 residues. Germline CDR1 WSHSY, CDR2 SAAADI. CDR3 nucleotides: TGCGCCAGCAGTGAGATGGCAGGGGGCGGACAGCCCCAGCATTTT. Translation gives CASSEMAGGGQPQHF.

This clonotype was seen many times. This sequence joins TRBV7-6 and TRBJ2-5, with no clear D. V lost 1 base to trimming and J lost 0 bases, with 6 bases between them. This CDR3 contains 14 residues. Germline CDR1 is SGHVS and CDR2 is FNYEAQ. CDR3 nucleotide sequence: TGTGCCAGCAGCTTAGTCGGATACCAAGAGACCCAGTACTTC. Translating gives CASSLVGYQETQYF.

This clonotype was seen a few times. V is TRBV12-5 and J is TRBJ2-5; TRBD2 agrees at 8 bases. V trimming: 1 base; J trimming: 2 bases; junction bases outside the gene matches: 3. CDR3 length: 15 residues. Germline values: CDR1 LGHNT, CDR2 FRNRAP. The CDR3: CASGLDGTRQETQYF. CDR3 coding DNA: TGTGCTAGTGGTTTGGATGGGACTAGGCAAGAGACCCAGTACTTC.

The CDR3 nucleotides are TGTGCCAGTAGTTTGTGGGCGACTAACTATGGCTACACCTTC. Protein: CASSLWATNYGYTF. The chain employs TRBV19 and TRBJ1-2; no firm D call. Germline CDR1 LNHDA, CDR2 SQIVND (reference sequence). The germline V and J ends were trimmed by 5 bases and 0 bases, with 10 bases remaining between them. The CDR3 has 14 residues.

The rearrangement joins TRBV7-2 to TRBJ2-7; D may be TRBD2 (6 bases). V was clipped by 5 bases and J by 3 bases, with 14 bases between them. CDR3 length equals 14 residues. Germline loops: CDR1 SGHTA, CDR2 FQGNSA. In nucleotides, the CDR3 is TGTGCCAGCAGCCCGGTCGGGAGTGGCTACGAGCAGTACTTC. Amino acids: CASSPVGSGYEQYF.

CDR3 region: CASSSYTGTSGNEQYF. The CDR3 DNA reads as TGTGCCAGCAGCTCGTACACCGGGACTAGCGGGAACGAGCAGTACTTC. This rearrangement joins TRBV11-2 to TRBJ2-7; 13 nucleotides agree with TRBD2. Germline CDR1 SGHAT, CDR2 FQNNGV. The CDR3 extends over 16 amino acids. Trimming at V came to 4 bases and at J to 5 bases, leaving 8 bases not matched to a gene.

Points on this clonotype: A much larger clone is a single base away; this may be a read error. This chain joins TRBV10-3 and TRBJ1-1; D call uncertain. The CDR3 has 15 residues. Germline V CDR1 and CDR2: ENHRY, SYGVKD. Trimming removed 2 bases from V and 1 base from J, with 11 bases in between. The CDR3 DNA is TGTGCCATCAGTGAGGCGACCTATAGGAACACTGAAGCTTTCTTT. This sequence encodes CAISEATYRNTEAFF.

Ten or more counts support this clonotype. The chain is built from TRBV29-1 and TRBJ2-7; maybe TRBD1 (6 bases). Germline V gene data show CDR1 as SQVTM and CDR2 as ANQGSEA. The germline V and J ends were trimmed by 4 bases and 5 bases, with 15 bases remaining between them. CDR3 length: 13 residues. In DNA, the CDR3 is TGCAGCGTTGGAAGGGGTAACAGGGACGAGCAGTACTTC. Amino acids: CSVGRGNRDEQYF.

About this clonotype: Being one base from a much bigger clone, this may be a read error. Here the CDR3 omits its conserved ending phenylalanine or tryptophan, so a read error is the likely source. This chain uses TRBV5-6 with TRBJ1-2, with D uncertain. V was trimmed by 1 base and J by 2 bases, leaving 9 bases between them. Germline V gene lookup returns CDR1 SGHDT and CDR2 YYEEEE. The CDR3 totals 14 residues. CDR3 in DNA: TGTGCCAGCAGCTTGATAGGCTGGAACTATGGCTACACCCTC. The encoded protein is CASSLIGWNYGYTL.

The chain has TRBV29-1 and TRBJ2-7; maybe TRBD1 (5 bases). The V gene's germline CDR1 is SQVTM and CDR2 ANQGSEA. This CDR3 contains 16 residues. Trimming cost V 5 bases and J 2 bases, with 22 bases left between them. CDR3 nucleotide sequence: TGCAGCGTTTCAACAGGACGGGCTAGAAGAGCCTACGAGCAGTACTTC. This codes for CSVSTGRARRAYEQYF.

The rearrangement links TRBV2 to TRBJ1-1; no clear D. Trimming removed 6 bases from V and 1 base from J, with 9 bases in between. The germline CDR1 and CDR2 sequences are SNHLY and FYNNEI. The CDR3 is made up of 13 amino acids. The CDR3 spells CASSRQTNTEAFF. The DNA for the CDR3 is TGTGCCAGCAGCCGACAAACGAACACTGAAGCTTTCTTT. Based on the CDR3 plus reference TRBV2 and TRBJ1-1, the full variable domain is EPEVTQTPSHQVTQMGQEVILRCVPISNHLYFYWYRQILGQKVEFLVSFYNNEISEKSEIFDDQFSVERPDGSNFTLKIRSTKLEDSAMYFCASSRQTNTEAFFGQGTRLTVV.

This clonotype was seen a handful of times. The rearrangement uses TRBV7-9 and TRBJ2-7, with 7 bases fitting TRBD1. The CDR3 contains 15 residues. The V gene's germline CDR1 is SEHNR and CDR2 FQNEAQ (reference sequence). Trimming took 5 bases from V and 2 from J; bases not matched to a gene: 9. This CDR3 reads CASSPRQGTTYEQYF. The CDR3 coding sequence is TGTGCCAGCAGCCCCCGACAGGGAACGACCTACGAGCAGTACTTC.

This clonotype was seen once. V and J are TRBV29-1 and TRBJ1-1; TRBD1 matches at 7 bases. Germline V CDR1 and CDR2: SQVTM, ANQGSEA. The CDR3 extends over 12 amino acids. DNA for the CDR3: TGCAGTGACGCTGACAGGGTGACTGAAGCTTTCTTT. The encoded protein is CSDADRVTEAFF.

This clonotype was found many times. The chain uses TRBV10-3 and TRBJ2-7, with 9 nucleotides matching TRBD1. V was pared by 0 bases and J by 1 base, with 4 bases of the junction left unmatched. CDR1 ENHRY and CDR2 SYGVKD come from the germline V gene. The CDR3 has 16 amino acids. The chain's CDR3 is CAISESTGGESYEQYF. CDR3 nucleotides: TGTGCCATCAGTGAGTCGACAGGGGGGGAGTCCTACGAGCAGTACTTC.